This TCR beta chain was retrieved from a study of cytomegalovirus exposure and HLA in healthy donors. V shed 2 bases and J shed 8 bases, with 18 bases lying between them. Germline CDR1 is MNHEY and CDR2 is SVGAGI. The CDR3 runs to 15 residues. PCR primers comprised 60 Vbeta and 13 Jbeta primers. The assay was immunoSEQ multiplex PCR, and TCRdb's table has in-frame clones only and misses some. The data hold about 140,000 clones, with roughly four fifths observed a single time. The chain links TRBV6-5 to TRBJ1-1, with unresolved D. This TCR was sampled from a female donor in good health and CMV-seronegative. Material for sequencing was PBMCs. Here the CDR3 reads CASSYEGRTANEAFF. As DNA, the CDR3 is TGTGCCAGCAGTTACGAGGGTCGTACTGCAAACGAAGCTTTCTTT.